The next 11 T cell receptor beta chains were all read from a single sample in a study of CXCR3-negative and CXCR3-positive naive CD8 T cells. Antigens for these TCRs are unknown. Study-level results: More hydrophobic TRB CDR3s occurred in CXCR3-positive than in CXCR3-negative naive cells.

Researchers prepared the TRB cDNA libraries using 5' RACE with UMI labels. TCRdb reanalyzed the 5' RACE reads and collapses them to one entry per CDR3 protein, without DNA. This sample contains about 110,000 distinct CDR3 sequences. The sample comprised naive CXCR3+ CD8+ T cells from blood. Subset defined: CD45RO-CCR7+CD27+CD95- naive CD8+ T cells expressing CXCR3 (TNR3+). The source is a human donor in good health. Some clones in this sample may be carry-over from other donors' samples.

V gene TRBV6-2 or TRBV6-3 combines with J gene TRBJ2-7; lacking DNA, the TRBD2 call made by TCRdb goes unchecked. The germline gives CDR1 MNHEY, CDR2 SVGEGT. The CDR3 has 12 residues. The CDR3 is CAGGGTSYEQYF.

The chain recombines TRBV14 with TRBJ2-1. The CDR3 spans 14 residues. Looked up from germline, CDR1 is SGHDN and CDR2 is FVKESK. CDR3 region: CASSQRYGSNEQFF.

The chain is built from TRBV10-2 and TRBJ2-7. The CDR3 has 11 residues. Germline V CDR1 and CDR2: WSHSY, SAAADI. The CDR3 is CASGEAREQYF.

The chain recombines TRBV20-1 with TRBJ1-2; TCRdb's D call, TRBD1, is unchecked because there is no DNA. Germline-derived CDR1 and CDR2 are DFQATT and SNEGSKA (reference sequence). The CDR3 has 11 amino acids. The CDR3: CSAPSGGGYTF.

The rearrangement links TRBV29-1 to TRBJ1-1. Germline CDR1 reads SQVTM; CDR2 reads ANQGSEA. The CDR3 totals 12 residues. CDR3 amino acids: CSVDSDGTEAFF.

The CDR3 is CASSPFREDEQFF. The chain joins TRBV4-1 to TRBJ2-1; TCRdb outputs TRBD2, but without DNA this stays unchecked. The CDR3 runs 13 residues. Germline V gives CDR1 MGHRA, CDR2 YSYEKL.

The genes are TRBV29-1 and TRBJ1-1. The germline gives CDR1 SQVTM, CDR2 ANQGSEA. The CDR3 runs 13 residues. The CDR3 here is CSASQPGNTEAFF. Using reference TRBV29-1 and TRBJ1-1 for the parts outside the CDR3, the full variable domain is SAVISQKPSRDICQRGTSLTIQCQVDSQVTMMFWYRQQPGQSLTLIATANQGSEATYESGFVIDKFPISRPNLTFSTLTVSNMSPEDSSIYLCSASQPGNTEAFFGQGTRLTVV.

The rearrangement joins TRBV7-9 to TRBJ2-3. The CDR3 runs to 12 residues. Germline-derived CDR1 and CDR2 are SEHNR and FQNEAQ (reference sequence). CDR3 sequence: CASSSNADTQYF.

The V call is TRBV28, the J call TRBJ2-7; TCRdb reports TRBD1, a call that lacks DNA to check it against. The CDR3 is made up of 12 amino acids. Looked up from germline, CDR1 is MDHEN and CDR2 is SYDVKM. This CDR3 reads CASSSGGGEQYF.

This chain links TRBV5-4 with TRBJ2-3; the D call of TRBD2 rests on TCRdb alone, since no DNA is present to check it. The CDR3 is 15 residues long. Germline V CDR1 and CDR2: SGHNT, YYREEE (reference sequence). The CDR3 reads CASSPDPPGADTQYF.

This chain connects TRBV10-1 to TRBJ1-5. The germline V gene has CDR1 WNHNN and CDR2 SYGVQD (reference sequence). CDR3 size: 13 residues. CDR3: CASSESTGQPQHF.